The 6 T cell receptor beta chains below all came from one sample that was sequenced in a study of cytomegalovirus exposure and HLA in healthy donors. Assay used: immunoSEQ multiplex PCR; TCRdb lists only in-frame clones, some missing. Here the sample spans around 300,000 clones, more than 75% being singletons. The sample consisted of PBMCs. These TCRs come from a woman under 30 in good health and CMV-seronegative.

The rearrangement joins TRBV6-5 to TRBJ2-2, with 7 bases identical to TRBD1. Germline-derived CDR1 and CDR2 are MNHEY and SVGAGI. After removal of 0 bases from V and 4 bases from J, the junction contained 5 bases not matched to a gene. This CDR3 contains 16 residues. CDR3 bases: TGTGCCAGCAGTTACTCGGTGACAGGGACCACCGGGGAGCTGTTTTTT. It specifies CASSYSVTGTTGELFF.

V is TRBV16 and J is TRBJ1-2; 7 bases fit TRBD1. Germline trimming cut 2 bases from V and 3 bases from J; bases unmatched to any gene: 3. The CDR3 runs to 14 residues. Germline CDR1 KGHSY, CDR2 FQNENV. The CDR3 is CASSQADRDYGYTF. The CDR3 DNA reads TGTGCCAGCAGCCAAGCCGACAGGGACTATGGCTACACCTTC.

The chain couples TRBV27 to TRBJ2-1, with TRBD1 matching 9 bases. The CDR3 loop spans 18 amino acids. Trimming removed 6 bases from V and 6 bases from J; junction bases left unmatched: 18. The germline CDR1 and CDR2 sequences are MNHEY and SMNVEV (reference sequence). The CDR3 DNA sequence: TGTGCCAGCAGGACGACCGGGACAGGGAAAATTTTGGGCAATGAGCAGTTCTTC. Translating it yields CASRTTGTGKILGNEQFF.

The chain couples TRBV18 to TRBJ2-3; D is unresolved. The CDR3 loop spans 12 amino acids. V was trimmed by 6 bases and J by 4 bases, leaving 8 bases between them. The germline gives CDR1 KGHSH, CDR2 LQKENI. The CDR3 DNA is TGTGCCAGCTCTAGTTACGCAGATACGCAGTATTTT. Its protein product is CASSSYADTQYF.

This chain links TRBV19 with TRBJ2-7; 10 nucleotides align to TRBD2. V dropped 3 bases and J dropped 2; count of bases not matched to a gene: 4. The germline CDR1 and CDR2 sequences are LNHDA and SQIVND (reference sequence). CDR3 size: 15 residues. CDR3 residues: CASSMFLAGAYEQYF. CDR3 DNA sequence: TGTGCCAGTAGTATGTTTCTAGCGGGAGCCTACGAGCAGTACTTC.

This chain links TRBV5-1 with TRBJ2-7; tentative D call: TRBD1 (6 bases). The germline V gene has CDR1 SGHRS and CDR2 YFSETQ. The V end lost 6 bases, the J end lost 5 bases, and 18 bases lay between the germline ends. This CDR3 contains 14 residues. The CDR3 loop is CASKEQGLGDEQYF. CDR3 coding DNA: TGCGCCAGCAAGGAACAGGGCCTAGGAGACGAGCAGTACTTC.